Listed below are T cell receptor beta chains from one sample, sequenced in a study of cytomegalovirus exposure and HLA in healthy donors. Assay: immunoSEQ multiplex PCR; the TCRdb copy retains only in-frame clones and omits some. This sample carries more than 80,000 clones, 64% of them seen once, and the ten largest clones take under 4%. The sequenced material came from PBMCs. The receptors stem from a man between 60 and 75 years old in good health and CMV-seronegative. The CDR3 runs from the conserved cysteine through the conserved F or W. D genes are given only for firm matches. The size field is filled for only some rows; it gives once, few, many or a size class.

>TRBJ2-3|TRBV5-4|NA|TRBD2
TGTGCCAGCAGCTCAGGTGGGCTAGCGGGAGGGTACACAGATACGCAGTATTTT
CASSSGGLAGGYTDTQYF
>TRBJ2-7|TRBV28|NA|NA
TGTGCCAGCAGTACCCCGGGGGGCCTGTCGACCTACGAGCAGTACTTC
CASSTPGGLSTYEQYF
>TRBJ1-1|TRBV27|few|TRBD1
TGTGCCAGCAGTTTAGCAGGGGGAACTGAAGCTTTCTTT
CASSLAGGTEAFF
>TRBJ1-6|TRBV7-9|NA|NA
TGTGCCAGCAGCTTCCTCTCGACAGGTTGGGATTCACCCCTCCACTTT
CASSFLSTGWDSPLHF
>TRBJ2-7|TRBV5-6|NA|NA
TGTGCCAGCAGCTTCAACTACGAGCAGTACTTC
CASSFNYEQYF
>TRBJ2-2|TRBV5-1|NA|NA
TGCGCCAGCAGCGTAGAAGCGGTAGACGTAGGCGGGGAGCTGTTTTTT
CASSVEAVDVGGELFF
>TRBJ2-2|TRBV9|NA|TRBD2
TGTGCCAGCAGCGTAGGACTAGCGGGATTCGGGGAGCTGTTTTTT
CASSVGLAGFGELFF
>TRBJ2-1|TRBV18|NA|TRBD2
TGTGCCAGCTCACCACCGTCTAGCGGGACCCGGGCGTACAATGAGCAGTTCTTC
CASSPPSSGTRAYNEQFF
>TRBJ2-3|TRBV28|NA|NA
TGTGCCAGCATGAGCACCACAGATACGCAGTATTTT
CASMSTTDTQYF
>TRBJ2-7|TRBV11-3|NA|TRBD2
TGTGCCAGCAGCTTAGATCACGGGGGGGGCTACGAGCAGTACTTC
CASSLDHGGGYEQYF
>TRBJ1-2|TRBV30|NA|NA
TGTGCCTGGAGTGTAGTTTCAGGGAACTATGGCTACACCTTC
CAWSVVSGNYGYTF
>TRBJ1-5|TRBV6-6|NA|NA
TGTGCCAGCAGTTCCCAAACGGGGTTTAGAACGCAGCCCCAGCATTTT
CASSSQTGFRTQPQHF
>TRBJ1-1|TRBV15|once|NA
TGTGCCACCAGCAGGAGAGAGTATGGGGGGACTGAAGCTTTCTTT
CATSRREYGGTEAFF
>TRBJ1-3|TRBV5-1|once|TRBD1
TGCGCCAGCAGCGTCGAAGGACAGGGAGCATGGGGAAACACCATATATTTT
CASSVEGQGAWGNTIYF
>TRBJ2-5|TRBV27|NA|TRBD2
TGTGCCAGCGGAACTAGCGGAGGGGCCCAAGAGACCCAGTACTTC
CASGTSGGAQETQYF
>TRBJ1-1|TRBV28|NA|NA
TGTGCCAGCAGTTTATCTGTGAACACTGAAGCTTTCTTT
CASSLSVNTEAFF
>TRBJ2-1|TRBV6-4|NA|NA
TGTGCCAGCAGTGACTCGGCGGGACGCGGGATGGATGAGCAGTTCTTC
CASSDSAGRGMDEQFF
>TRBJ2-2|TRBV5-1|NA|NA
TGCGCCAGCAGCGCCGCAACTTCGACCGGGGAGCTGTTTTTT
CASSAATSTGELFF
>TRBJ2-7|TRBV18|once|NA
TGTGCCAGCTCACCACTGGACACGCGCTACGAGCAGTACTTC
CASSPLDTRYEQYF
>TRBJ2-5|TRBV7-7|NA|NA
TGTGCTAGCAGCTTAGGAGGGGGTCTTGGAGAGACCCAGTACTTC
CASSLGGGLGETQYF
>TRBJ2-7|TRBV27|few|TRBD2
TGTGCCTCCGGCTCGGGACTAGCACTAGTGGGGGGCTACGAGCAGTACTTC
CASGSGLALVGGYEQYF
>TRBJ2-3|TRBV7-2|NA|NA
TGTGCCAGCAGCTTCCACAAGCGGGTTGGCGCCCTGGATACGCAGTATTTT
CASSFHKRVGALDTQYF
>TRBJ2-7|TRBV18|few|NA
TGTGCCAGCTCACCATATCGGGACAAGACCTACGAGCAGTACTTC
CASSPYRDKTYEQYF
>TRBJ2-3|TRBV28|NA|NA
TGTGCCAGCAGTTTAGGGGGCGCAGATACGCAGTATTTT
CASSLGGADTQYF
>TRBJ2-5|TRBV7-9|NA|NA
TGTGCCCCGGGGGATATCGGAGAGACCCAGTACTTC
CAPGDIGETQYF
>TRBJ2-1|TRBV7-3|once|TRBD1
TGTGCCAGCAGCTCTTCGACAGGGCTGGAGCAGTTCTTC
CASSSSTGLEQFF
>TRBJ1-6|TRBV15|NA|NA
TGTGCCACCAGCATCACAGGGAGCTCCTATAATTCACCCCTCCACTTT
CATSITGSSYNSPLHF
>TRBJ1-2|TRBV7-9|NA|NA
TGTTCCAGCACCCCCGGGGGGGGCCGAGCTAACTATGGCTACACCTTC
CSSTPGGGRANYGYTF
>TRBJ2-7|TRBV28|NA|TRBD2
TGTGCCAGCAGTTTAGGCTCGACTAGCGGGATCATGGTTCTCCTCTACGAGCAGTACTTC
CASSLGSTSGIMVLLYEQYF
>TRBJ2-1|TRBV7-9|NA|TRBD2
TGTGCCAGCAGCGCAAGGGGGACTAGCGGGCCCAATGAGCAGTTCTTC
CASSARGTSGPNEQFF
>TRBJ1-6|TRBV2|NA|NA
TGTGCCAGCAGCAGATACTCCTATAATTCACCCCTCCACTTT
CASSRYSYNSPLHF
>TRBJ2-7|TRBV18|NA|TRBD1
TGTGCCAGCACCACCAGGGACAGGGAGTACGAGCAGTACTTC
CASTTRDREYEQYF
>TRBJ1-6|TRBV30|NA|NA
TGTGCCTGGAGTGGTGTCAGGGGAGTTAATTCACCCCTCCACTTT
CAWSGVRGVNSPLHF
>TRBJ1-2|TRBV10-3|NA|NA
TGTGCCATCAGTGAGTCGATTAGACAGAGTAACTATGGCTACACCTTC
CAISESIRQSNYGYTF
>TRBJ1-5|TRBV19|NA|TRBD1
TGTGCCAGTAGTATCGGGACAGGGTGGGATCAGCCCCAGCATTTT
CASSIGTGWDQPQHF
>TRBJ2-2|TRBV7-6|NA|NA
TGTGCCAGCAGCTTAGCCTCGGTGATAGCCAGCGGGGAGCTGTTTTTT
CASSLASVIASGELFF
>TRBJ1-2|TRBV4-1|NA|NA
TGCGCCAGCAGCCAACCCTTATGGCCTCGGACACACTATGGCTACACCTTC
CASSQPLWPRTHYGYTF
>TRBJ2-1|TRBV10-3|NA|TRBD1
TGTGCCATGAAAAGGACAGGAGACAATGAGCAGTTCTTC
CAMKRTGDNEQFF
>TRBJ1-3|TRBV7-9|NA|TRBD1
TGTGCCAGCAGCTTAGCGCGTTCCACAGGGGCTGGAAACACCATATATTTT
CASSLARSTGAGNTIYF
>TRBJ2-3|TRBV5-4|NA|TRBD1
TGTGCCAGCAGCATGGACAGGGGGCGAGGAGATACGCAGTATTTT
CASSMDRGRGDTQYF
>TRBJ1-1|TRBV9|NA|TRBD1
TGTGCCAGCAGCGACCTACGGACAGGGGGCACTGAAGCTTTCTTT
CASSDLRTGGTEAFF
>TRBJ1-1|TRBV28|NA|NA
TGTGCCAGCAGTACTCCGTTCTCCGGGGCTGAAGCTTTCTTT
CASSTPFSGAEAFF
>TRBJ2-2|TRBV5-4|NA|TRBD2
TGTGCCAGCAGCTTGGAAGGCGGGGGTAGAGGGGCCGGGGAGCTGTTTTTT
CASSLEGGGRGAGELFF
>TRBJ1-4|TRBV5-8|NA|TRBD1
TGTGCCAGCAGCCAAAACAGGGGAACTAATGAAAAACTGTTTTTT
CASSQNRGTNEKLFF
>TRBJ1-1|TRBV15|few|TRBD1
TGTGCCACCAGCAGAGGCCGGACAGGTATGAACACTGAAGCTTTCTTT
CATSRGRTGMNTEAFF
>TRBJ1-1|TRBV5-1|NA|TRBD1
TGCGCCAGCAGGCCTCGACAGGGAGACACTGAAGCTTTCTTT
CASRPRQGDTEAFF
>TRBJ2-1|TRBV5-1|NA|TRBD2
TGCGCCAGCAGCTTTGAAGCGGGAAACAACAATGAGCAGTTCTTC
CASSFEAGNNNEQFF
>TRBJ1-5|TRBV11-2|few|TRBD1
TGTGCCAGCAGCTTCGGGTCAGGGGGTGGGAATCAGCCCCAGCATTTT
CASSFGSGGGNQPQHF
>TRBJ2-1|TRBV11-1|once|NA
TGTGCCAGCAGCTTACAGGAAAACTCCTACAATGAGCAGTTCTTC
CASSLQENSYNEQFF
>TRBJ2-2|TRBV29-1|NA|TRBD2
TGCAGCGTTGAACGGCGGGAGGGCCAGTCTGGGGAGCTGTTTTTT
CSVERREGQSGELFF
>TRBJ2-1|TRBV5-4|NA|TRBD1
TGTGCCAGCAGCGCCGAGCCTACAGGGGGTGAGCAGTTCTTC
CASSAEPTGGEQFF
>TRBJ2-2|TRBV5-6|once|TRBD1
TGTGCCAGCAGCCCCCACTTGACAGGGTACACCGGGGAGCTGTTTTTT
CASSPHLTGYTGELFF
>TRBJ2-7|TRBV2|NA|NA
TGTGCCAGCAGGCAAAGGGGAATGGAATACGAGCAGTACTTC
CASRQRGMEYEQYF
>TRBJ2-2|TRBV7-7|NA|TRBD2
TGTGCCAGCAGGGCGGGAGTGGAGGTCGGGGAGCTGTTTTTT
CASRAGVEVGELFF
>TRBJ2-1|TRBV5-1|NA|TRBD1
TGCGCCAGCAGCTTAGGGACAGGGAATTCCAATGAGCAGTTCTTC
CASSLGTGNSNEQFF